Sequencing of this T cell receptor (beta chain) was carried out in a study of beta chain features in type 1 diabetes (dated by TCRdb to 2016 to 2018). A note on the overall study: Mean age, gender distribution, total cell number and subset yield did not differ between patients and healthy donors. A total of roughly 98,000,000 sorted cells were examined across all samples, and a strong correlation was observed between cell number per subset and RNA yield. The study compared TCRB repertoires of sorted circulating CD4+ T cell subsets between recently diagnosed type 1 diabetes patients and matched healthy donors. Whereas all 30 or so donors provided naive and central memory subsets, regulatory and stem cell-like memory subsets were isolated from just 8 patients and about eight healthy donors. Overall study results and their limits: At VDJ recombination sites, patients with type 1 diabetes made fewer insertions and deleted more nucleotides, a pattern implying thymic rearrangement abnormalities. PCR may preferentially amplify shorter templates, but because patient and control samples were amplified and corrected together, any resulting skew would affect both groups equally. Because the HLA sub-analyses included only small numbers of individuals, any influence of HLA type on TCRB rearrangement was left unresolved. A moderate but significant shortening of TCRB CDR3 length was observed in type 1 diabetes patients in all four CD4+ subsets. Sequencing cDNA rather than genomic DNA could over-represent highly expressing activated cells, although activation and CD3 levels did not differ between groups. Naive, central memory and regulatory TCRB repertoires appeared more similar among patients than among healthy donors.

The entire isolated RNA was reverse transcribed using the High Capacity cDNA Reverse Transcription Kit, and thus expressed TCRB transcripts were sequenced. Deep immunoSEQ sequencing was applied to naive, central memory and regulatory T cell samples, giving an average of roughly 3.5 million total reads per sample. Sorted cells were lysed in RLT buffer, and RNA was extracted using DNase-treated RNeasy Micro or Mini kits according to cell number. To prevent cross-contamination, every cell subset was processed on its own, while patient and healthy donor samples were processed together. The immunoSEQ multiplex PCR was used to amplify TCRB sequences from cDNA, generating 87-bp fragments that spanned the CDR3 region. Amplicons were sequenced on the Illumina HiSeq platform. The study's processing was this. Synthetic template baselines were used to correct PCR bias computationally, reads within Hamming distance 2 were collapsed together, and singletons that could not be merged were discarded. Reads were aligned against IMGT so that V, D and J genes, CDR3 length and insertions or deletions at six rearrangement sites could be assigned. Within each subset, clonotype counts were normalized to sorted cell number, after which true diversity and Gini coefficients were computed with the tcR R package. The overlap coefficient, calculated on TCRB nucleotide sequences, was used to measure repertoire sharing. Out-of-frame TCRB sequences from naive cells were analyzed to stand in for the pre-selection repertoire. TCRdb provides this immuneACCESS table in a form limited to in-frame rearrangements. Some clones are lacking; in checked studies, under half of them reflect an unresolved V gene, and why the rest are absent is not known. From that table come the V and J calls and clone size; the DNA was used to work out D and trimming. Here the sample has about 660,000 clones; roughly an eighth occur a single time. The ten largest clones add up to 0.035% to 0.045% of the sample.

A word on this clone: The antigen this receptor binds is unknown. Base qualities are not at hand, and no much larger clone is one base apart.

Looking up the germline V gene yields CDR1 SGHRS and CDR2 YFSETQ. The CDR3 runs 13 residues from the cysteine to the phenylalanine. Only CDR3 DNA remains: 39 bases, in frame from the first base. V is reduced by 1 base and J by 1 base, leaving a spacing of 5 bases between them. Each donor gave one peripheral blood draw, roughly 120 mL on average, collected into heparinised tubes. Using a panel that included CD45RO, CCR7, CD25, CD127, CD95 and CD27, naive, central memory, regulatory and stem cell-like memory CD4+ T cells were sorted on a BD FACSAria II. A purity above 95% was achieved for all sorted populations. Right away, PBMCs were isolated by Lymphoprep density gradient centrifugation and were stained directly, with no culture step. So that batch effects would be minimized, each experiment stained and sorted samples in pairs, pairing one healthy donor with one patient.

The TCR comes from a man between 18 and 29 years old with type 1 diabetes. Sequences were obtained from naive CD4+ T cells from blood. The cell subset or site label, as the study defines it: true naive CD4+ T cells. The sequence is built from TRBV5-1 and TRBJ1-1; no confident D gene assignment can be made. The DNA reads as follows: TGCGCCAGCAGCTTGATACAGAACACTGAAGCTTTCTTT. This gives the protein CASSLIQNTEAFF.